This TCR beta chain was observed in a study of blood T cell repertoires in COVID-19. Study details: From T cells, B-cell-depleted T cells, or PBMCs came the material, which was cDNA or gDNA.

The germline V gene has CDR1 SNHLY and CDR2 FYNNEI. The V end lost 6 bases, the J end lost 2 bases, and 11 bases lay between the germline ends. The length of the CDR3 is 13 residues. TCRdb keeps only in-frame clones here, not all; method: immunoSEQ multiplex PCR. The table records 100,000 to 150,000 clones, about 74% of them present only once. The chain couples TRBV2 to TRBJ2-7; D remains unclear. This clonotype was sampled from a man in his 60s with acute or convalescent COVID-19. What was sequenced was peripheral blood. CDR3 DNA: TGTGCCAGCAGCACCAAAGAGGCCTACGAGCAGTACTTC. Its translation is CASSTKEAYEQYF.